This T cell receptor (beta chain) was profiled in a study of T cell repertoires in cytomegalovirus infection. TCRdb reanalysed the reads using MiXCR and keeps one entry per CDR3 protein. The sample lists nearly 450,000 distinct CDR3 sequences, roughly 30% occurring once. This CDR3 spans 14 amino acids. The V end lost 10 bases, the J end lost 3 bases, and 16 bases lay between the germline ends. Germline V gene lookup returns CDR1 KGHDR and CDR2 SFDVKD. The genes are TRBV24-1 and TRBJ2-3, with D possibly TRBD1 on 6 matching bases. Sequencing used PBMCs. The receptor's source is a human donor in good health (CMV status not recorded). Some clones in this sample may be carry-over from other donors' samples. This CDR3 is CATTDGGMTDTQYF. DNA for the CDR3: TGTGCCACAACAGATGGGGGCATGACAGATACGCAGTATTTT.